The 26 T cell receptor beta chains given below trace back to one sample, sequenced in a study of technical replicates of blood from several donors. Sequencing used immunoSEQ multiplex PCR; TCRdb keeps in-frame clones, though not all of them. This table has approximately 90,000 clones, 95% appearing once. Sequencing was carried out using T cells isolated from PBMCs. The origin of the receptors is a human donor in good health.

The chain recombines TRBV4-1 with TRBJ2-1, with no clear D. Trimming cost V 0 bases and J 6 bases, with 3 bases left between them. This CDR3 contains 12 residues. CDR1 MGHRA and CDR2 YSYEKL come from the germline V gene. The CDR3 sequence: CASSQDLNEQFF. DNA of the CDR3: TGCGCCAGCAGCCAAGACCTCAATGAGCAGTTCTTC.

V gene TRBV9 combines with J gene TRBJ2-2; D is uncertain. CDR1 SGDLS and CDR2 YYNGEE come from the germline V gene. CDR3 size: 12 residues. The ends were cut back, 1 base at V and 5 bases at J, with 3 bases in the middle. CDR3 region: CASSVSTGELFF. The DNA of the CDR3 is TGTGCCAGCAGCGTATCGACCGGGGAGCTGTTTTTT.

The chain employs TRBV19 and TRBJ2-5; 7 bases agree with TRBD1. Losses at the gene ends were 3 bases for V and 3 bases for J; bases not matched to a gene: 1. Germline V gene sequence: CDR1 LNHDA, CDR2 SQIVND (reference sequence). The CDR3 covers 13 residues. CDR3 nucleotide sequence: TGTGCCAGTAGTATGGGACAGAAAGAGACCCAGTACTTC. The encoded protein is CASSMGQKETQYF. Combining the CDR3 with reference TRBV19 and TRBJ2-5 gives the whole variable domain DGGITQSPKYLFRKEGQNVTLSCEQNLNHDAMYWYRQDPGQGLRLIYYSQIVNDFQKGDIAEGYSVSREKKESFPLTVTSAQKNPTAFYLCASSMGQKETQYFGPGTRLLVL.

V and J are TRBV6-1 and TRBJ2-7, with 14 positions matching TRBD2. CDR3 size: 17 residues. The J segment lost 3 bases and the V segment lost 4 bases, leaving 8 bases of the junction unmatched. The germline CDR1 and CDR2 sequences are MNHNS and SASEGT. The CDR3 protein is CASSVGTSGGLVYEQYF. In DNA, the CDR3 is TGTGCCAGCAGTGTAGGGACTAGCGGGGGTTTAGTCTACGAGCAGTACTTC.

The genes are TRBV2 and TRBJ2-7; 12 nucleotides agree with TRBD2. CDR1 and CDR2 from the germline V gene are SNHLY and FYNNEI. Trimming removed 6 bases from V and 5 bases from J; junction bases left unmatched: 5. CDR3 length equals 14 residues. CDR3 region: CASSRTSGNDEQYF. The CDR3 coding sequence is TGTGCCAGCAGCAGGACTAGCGGGAATGACGAGCAGTACTTC.

The chain is built from TRBV5-1 and TRBJ1-1; TRBD1 aligns across 8 bases. After removal of 4 bases from V and 1 base from J, the junction contained 3 bases not matched to a gene. The germline gives CDR1 SGHRS, CDR2 YFSETQ. The CDR3 is made up of 14 amino acids. CDR3 sequence (DNA): TGCGCCAGCAGCCCCGGACAGGGGAACACTGAAGCTTTCTTT. It codes for CASSPGQGNTEAFF.

The chain combines TRBV5-1 with TRBJ2-7, with 7 bases lining up with TRBD2. The CDR3 extends over 18 amino acids. Germline V gives CDR1 SGHRS, CDR2 YFSETQ. Germline trimming cut 0 bases from V and 2 bases from J; bases unmatched to any gene: 14. CDR3 region: CASSLGDAARRETYEQYF. The CDR3, as DNA: TGCGCCAGCAGCTTGGGGGATGCGGCGAGGCGGGAGACCTACGAGCAGTACTTC. The whole variable domain, filled in from reference TRBV5-1 and TRBJ2-7, reads KAGVTQTPRYLIKTRGQQVTLSCSPISGHRSVSWYQQTPGQGLQFLFEYFSETQRNKGNFPGRFSGRQFSNSRSEMNVSTLELGDSALYLCASSLGDAARRETYEQYFGPGTRLTVT.

J is TRBJ1-4 and V is TRBV7-9; 10 bases match TRBD1. V dropped 5 bases and J dropped 5; count of bases not matched to a gene: 5. The CDR3 loop spans 15 amino acids. Germline values: CDR1 SEHNR, CDR2 FQNEAQ (reference sequence). This CDR3 reads CASSPDRGQNEKLFF. CDR3 coding DNA: TGTGCCAGCAGCCCCGACAGGGGGCAGAATGAAAAACTGTTTTTT.

The V and J genes are TRBV4-1 and TRBJ1-1; TRBD1 aligns across 10 bases. The CDR3 length is 15 residues. Looked up from germline, CDR1 is MGHRA and CDR2 is YSYEKL. V trimming: 6 bases; J trimming: 6 bases; junction bases outside the gene matches: 10. The CDR3 protein is CASSSPDRGLSEAFF. CDR3 bases: TGCGCCAGCAGTTCCCCCGACAGGGGGCTTTCTGAAGCTTTCTTT.

The rearrangement uses TRBV5-4 and TRBJ2-5; TRBD2 matches at 8 bases. The J call may be incorrect, as the DNA end agrees better with TRBJ2-7. Germline lookup yields CDR1 SGHNT and CDR2 YYREEE (reference sequence). This CDR3 comprises 15 residues. The CDR3 sequence is CASSPASGLSYEQYF. As DNA, the CDR3 is TGTGCCAGCAGCCCGGCTAGCGGGCTCTCCTACGAGCAGTACTTC.

The chain carries TRBV6-1 and TRBJ2-2; D perhaps matches TRBD1 (6 bases). With 5 bases removed from V and 4 bases from J, the gap between germline ends came to 14 bases. The CDR3 consists of 15 residues. Per the germline V gene, CDR1 is MNHNS and CDR2 is SASEGT. The CDR3 protein is CASSSTGLFTGELFF. The CDR3 bases are TGTGCCAGCAGTAGTACAGGGCTGTTCACCGGGGAGCTGTTTTTT.

The V call is TRBV5-1, the J call TRBJ1-4, with D perhaps matching TRBD1 (5 bases). Between the trimmed V and J ends, which lost 2 bases and 6 bases, there was a span of 11 bases. Looked up from germline, CDR1 is SGHRS and CDR2 is YFSETQ. The CDR3 contains 14 residues. CDR3 DNA: TGCGCCAGCAGCTTAGTGGGGGGAGATGAAAAACTGTTTTTT. It encodes CASSLVGGDEKLFF. The entire variable domain, with the rest obtained from reference TRBV5-1 and TRBJ1-4, is as follows: KAGVTQTPRYLIKTRGQQVTLSCSPISGHRSVSWYQQTPGQGLQFLFEYFSETQRNKGNFPGRFSGRQFSNSRSEMNVSTLELGDSALYLCASSLVGGDEKLFFGSGTQLSVL.

This rearrangement joins TRBV4-1 to TRBJ1-2; the D gene is possibly TRBD1 (6 bases). The germline V and J ends were trimmed by 2 bases and 10 bases, with 20 bases remaining between them. CDR3 size: 15 residues. CDR1 MGHRA and CDR2 YSYEKL come from the germline V gene. This CDR3 reads CASSQLRQGLNSYTF. In nucleotides, the CDR3 is TGCGCCAGCAGCCAACTCCGGCAGGGGTTAAACTCCTACACCTTC.

This sequence joins TRBV18 and TRBJ1-2, with 8 bases aligning to TRBD1. CDR1 and CDR2 (germline): KGHSH, LQKENI. V lost 5 bases, J lost 4 bases, and 6 bases stayed unmatched. This CDR3 has 14 amino acids. The CDR3: CASSTQGVSYGYTF. In nucleotides, the CDR3 is TGTGCCAGCTCAACACAGGGGGTGAGCTATGGCTACACCTTC.

V usage is TRBV7-9 and J usage is TRBJ2-7; no reliable D call. Germline assignment: CDR1 SEHNR and CDR2 FQNEAQ (reference sequence). The germline V and J ends were trimmed by 0 bases and 4 bases, with 10 bases remaining between them. The CDR3 runs to 14 residues. The DNA for the CDR3 is TGTGCCAGCAGCTTAGCAAGTGTAGAGTACGAGCAGTACTTC. Protein product: CASSLASVEYEQYF. Variable domain in full (rest from reference TRBV7-9 and TRBJ2-7): DTGVSQNPRHKITKRGQNVTFRCDPISEHNRLYWYRQTLGQGPEFLTYFQNEAQLEKSRLLSDRFSAERPKGSFSTLEIQRTEQGDSAMYLCASSLASVEYEQYFGPGTRLTVT.

The V call is TRBV9, the J call TRBJ1-1; TRBD1 is a possible D gene (6 bases). Germline-derived CDR1 and CDR2 are SGDLS and YYNGEE. The V gene lost 0 bases and the J gene lost 2 bases, with 8 bases spanning the gap. This CDR3 is 14 amino acids long. Here the CDR3 reads CASSVGGTNTEAFF. CDR3 bases: TGTGCCAGCAGCGTAGGGGGGACAAACACTGAAGCTTTCTTT.

This chain uses TRBV2 with TRBJ2-3; 11 bases align to TRBD2. V was pared by 6 bases and J by 8 bases, with 10 bases of the junction left unmatched. Per germline, CDR1 SNHLY and CDR2 FYNNEI. This CDR3 is 15 amino acids long. CDR3 nucleotides: TGTGCCAGCAGGGGGGGACTAGCGGTTCTGGGTACGCAGTATTTT. Residues: CASRGGLAVLGTQYF.

The chain carries TRBV9 and TRBJ2-1; 10 bases map to TRBD2. J gave up 0 bases and V 4 bases, and 1 base lay outside the gene matches. Germline V lookup: CDR1 SGDLS, CDR2 YYNGEE. The CDR3 spans 15 residues. The DNA for the CDR3 is TGTGCCAGCAGCTCTAGCGGGAGCTCCTACAATGAGCAGTTCTTC. This gives the protein CASSSSGSSYNEQFF.

The genes are TRBV5-1 and TRBJ2-1; 8 positions match TRBD2. The CDR3 is 17 amino acids. Per the germline V gene, CDR1 is SGHRS and CDR2 is YFSETQ. With V trimmed by 0 bases and J by 5 bases, 10 bases remained unmatched. The CDR3: CASSLVSGIIPNNEQFF. The DNA for the CDR3 is TGCGCCAGCAGCTTGGTTAGCGGGATCATCCCTAACAATGAGCAGTTCTTC.

In its sample, this clone was seen once. The chain couples TRBV11-2 to TRBJ1-2, with TRBD1 identical over 8 bases. The CDR3 is 12 residues long. CDR1 and CDR2 (germline): SGHAT, FQNNGV. Trimming removed 10 bases from V and 3 bases from J; junction bases left unmatched: 4. CDR3 sequence (DNA): TGTGCCACAGGACAGGGCGACTATGGCTACACCTTC. Protein sequence: CATGQGDYGYTF.

The rearrangement links TRBV6-1 to TRBJ2-3, with D tentatively TRBD2 (6 bases). V gave up 3 bases and J gave up 3 bases, with 13 bases separating them. This CDR3 is built from 15 residues. Germline assignment: CDR1 MNHNS and CDR2 SASEGT. CDR3 DNA sequence: TGTGCCAGCAGTGATGGGACGGGGAGGACAGATACGCAGTATTTT. Protein sequence: CASSDGTGRTDTQYF.

The genes are TRBV20-1 and TRBJ1-2, with no clear D. Germline CDR1 and CDR2: DFQATT and SNEGSKA (reference sequence). The CDR3 is 9 amino acids. The DNA of the CDR3 is TGCAGCCAATCTGAGGGCTACACCTTC. It codes for CSQSEGYTF.

This rearrangement joins TRBV6-5 to TRBJ2-2; tentative D call: TRBD2 (6 bases). The CDR3 totals 14 residues. From germline, CDR1 is MNHEY and CDR2 SVGAGI. V lost 0 bases and J 4 bases, leaving 6 bases between the germline ends. The CDR3 DNA sequence: TGTGCCAGCAGTTACTCGACTAGCACCGGGGAGCTGTTTTTT. It is translated as CASSYSTSTGELFF.

The rearrangement links TRBV28 to TRBJ2-1; tentative D call: TRBD2 (5 bases). The V and J ends lost 5 bases and 2 bases respectively, with 16 bases between them. Per the germline V gene, CDR1 is MDHEN and CDR2 is SYDVKM. The CDR3 contains 16 residues. CDR3 DNA sequence: TGTGCCAGCAGTGGAACGGACTCGATTACCTACAATGAGCAGTTCTTC. Translated, it gives CASSGTDSITYNEQFF. Together with reference TRBV28 and TRBJ2-1, the CDR3 gives the full variable domain: DVKVTQSSRYLVKRTGEKVFLECVQDMDHENMFWYRQDPGLGLRLIYFSYDVKMKEKGDIPEGYSVSREKKERFSLILESASTNQTSMYLCASSGTDSITYNEQFFGPGTRLTVL.

The chain uses TRBV7-9 and TRBJ2-5, with D possibly being TRBD2 (5 bases). The CDR3 has 14 residues. Looked up from germline, CDR1 is SEHNR and CDR2 is FQNEAQ (reference sequence). Deletions cut 8 bases from V and 1 base from J, with 14 bases between. CDR3 coding DNA: TGTGCCAGCGTCAATAGCGCACCCCAAGAGACCCAGTACTTC. Amino acid sequence: CASVNSAPQETQYF.

To note about this clone: This same CDR3 is encoded by further DNA sequences in the sample. The genes are TRBV6-5 and TRBJ1-1; D remains unclear. V lost 0 bases and J 4 bases, leaving 6 bases between the germline ends. Germline values: CDR1 MNHEY, CDR2 SVGAGI. The CDR3 is made up of 13 amino acids. Written as DNA, the CDR3 is TGTGCCAGCAGTTACTCCGTCGGCACTGAAGCTTTCTTT. Amino acids: CASSYSVGTEAFF.